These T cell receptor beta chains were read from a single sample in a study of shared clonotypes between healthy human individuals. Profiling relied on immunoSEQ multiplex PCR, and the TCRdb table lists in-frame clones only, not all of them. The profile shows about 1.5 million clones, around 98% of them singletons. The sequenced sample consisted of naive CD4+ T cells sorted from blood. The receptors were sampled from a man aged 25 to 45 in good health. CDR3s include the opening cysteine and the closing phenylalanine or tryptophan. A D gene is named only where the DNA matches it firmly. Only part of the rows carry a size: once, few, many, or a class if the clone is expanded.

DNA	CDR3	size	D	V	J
TGCGCCAGCAGCCTCGAAGGCGGTTGGGTTGAGCAGTTCTTC	CASSLEGGWVEQFF	.	.	TRBV4-3	TRBJ2-1
TGTGCCAGCAGCTTTTTCCGGCGCTCCTACAATGAGCAGTTCTTC	CASSFFRRSYNEQFF	.	.	TRBV7-2	TRBJ2-1
TGCGCCAGCAGCCATGCTGGAACAGATACGCAGTATTTT	CASSHAGTDTQYF	.	.	TRBV4-3	TRBJ2-3
TGCGCCAGCAGCTTGAGACTAGCGGGAGGAAGGAGCACAGATACGCAGTATTTT	CASSLRLAGGRSTDTQYF	.	TRBD2	TRBV5-1	TRBJ2-3
TGTGCCAGCAGCTTCCCGGGCTTCTATGGCTACACCTTC	CASSFPGFYGYTF	.	.	TRBV7-2	TRBJ1-2
TGTGCCAGCAGCTCGCCTGGGCGGAGCTCCTACGAGCAGTACTTC	CASSSPGRSSYEQYF	.	.	TRBV5-4	TRBJ2-7
TGTGCCAGCAGCTTAGTTTCTGCGGGGCCTTTGAACACTGAAGCTTTCTTT	CASSLVSAGPLNTEAFF	.	.	TRBV7-8	TRBJ1-1
TGTGCCAGCACCGTCCCACCGGGACAGGGAGTCCACGGGGAGCTGTTTTTT	CASTVPPGQGVHGELFF	.	TRBD1	TRBV7-9	TRBJ2-2
TGTGCCACCAGTTCGGGACAGCCTAATGAAAAACTGTTTTTT	CATSSGQPNEKLFF	.	TRBD1	TRBV15	TRBJ1-4
TGTGCCAGCAGCATAAGCAGTACGTGGACGGAGACCCAGTACTTC	CASSISSTWTETQYF	.	.	TRBV9	TRBJ2-5
TGTGCCAGCTCACCGGGACTAGCGGGTTCTATTAGCTCCTACAATGAGCAGTTCTTC	CASSPGLAGSISSYNEQFF	.	TRBD2	TRBV18	TRBJ2-1
TGTGCCAGCAGCCCAGATCAAACGTTCTATAGGCAGTTCTTC	CASSPDQTFYRQFF	.	.	TRBV13	TRBJ2-1
TGCGCCAGCAGAGATACAGGGAAACAAGAGACCCAGTACTTC	CASRDTGKQETQYF	.	.	TRBV10-2	TRBJ2-5
TGTGCCAGCAGCCGCGGAAAAAAAAACGGCGAGCAGTACTTC	CASSRGKKNGEQYF	.	.	TRBV7-6	TRBJ2-7
TGTGCCAGCAGCGCATTGGACAGGAGCTATGGCTACACCTTC	CASSALDRSYGYTF	.	TRBD1	TRBV9	TRBJ1-2
TGTGCCAGCTCACCAATGGCAGACAATGAGCAGTTCTTC	CASSPMADNEQFF	.	.	TRBV18	TRBJ2-1
TGTGCCAGCAGCTTAGGGGACGCCCCCAATGAGCAGTTCTTC	CASSLGDAPNEQFF	.	.	TRBV7-2	TRBJ2-1
TGTGCCACCAGCAGAGCTTCGAGAGCGGGAGGCTACACAGATACGCAGTATTTT	CATSRASRAGGYTDTQYF	.	TRBD2	TRBV15	TRBJ2-3
TGTGCCAGCAGCCTCGCTAGCGGGGATCTTTTTTGGGGCACAGATACGCAGTATTTT	CASSLASGDLFWGTDTQYF	.	TRBD2	TRBV7-9	TRBJ2-3
TGTGCCAGCTCACCGACCGGGACAGGGTCCTACGAGCAGTACTTC	CASSPTGTGSYEQYF	.	TRBD1	TRBV18	TRBJ2-7
TGTGCCAGCAGTCGAGGTTCGAACACCGGGGAGCTGTTTTTT	CASSRGSNTGELFF	.	.	TRBV25-1	TRBJ2-2
TGCGCCAGCAGCGAGTCAATCGGGATCCCTGAGCAGTTCTTC	CASSESIGIPEQFF	once	.	TRBV5-1	TRBJ2-1
TGTGCCAGCAGTTCCTTGGACAGGGCCAACGTCCTGACTTTC	CASSSLDRANVLTF	.	.	TRBV6-5	TRBJ2-6
TGCAGCGTTGAGAGGGGGCGGGTCACCGGGGAGCTGTTTTTT	CSVERGRVTGELFF	.	TRBD1	TRBV29-1	TRBJ2-2
TGTGCCAGCAGCACCGGGTTCTACGAGCAGTACTTC	CASSTGFYEQYF	.	.	TRBV14	TRBJ2-7
TGCGCCAGCAGCCTCGAGCGGGAGTGGGAGACCCAGTACTTC	CASSLEREWETQYF	.	TRBD2	TRBV4-3	TRBJ2-5
TGCGCCAGCAGCCGGTCCGGGACAGGGTCGGATACGCAGTATTTT	CASSRSGTGSDTQYF	.	TRBD1	TRBV5-1	TRBJ2-3
TGTGCCAGCAGTTTTCTGGGGGGTCGGCAGTCCTCTGGGGCCAACGTCCTGACTTTC	CASSFLGGRQSSGANVLTF	.	.	TRBV27	TRBJ2-6
TGCGCCAGCAGTCAGGGGGGCCCTAGCACAGATACGCAGTATTTT	CASSQGGPSTDTQYF	.	.	TRBV5-1	TRBJ2-3
TGTGCCAGCAGCCAGGGGATGGGCAGGGACCTTAACACTGAAGCTTTCTTT	CASSQGMGRDLNTEAFF	.	.	TRBV14	TRBJ1-1
TGTGCCAGCAGCTTAGAGAGTATCTCCTACGAGCAGTACTTC	CASSLESISYEQYF	.	.	TRBV7-9	TRBJ2-7
TGCGCCAGCAGCTACCGGGCCAAGAGTGACGAGCAGTACTTC	CASSYRAKSDEQYF	.	.	TRBV5-1	TRBJ2-7
TGTGCCTGGAGATCTGTAGGGGGCGCCGTTGGCACAGATACGCAGTATTTT	CAWRSVGGAVGTDTQYF	.	TRBD1	TRBV30	TRBJ2-3
TGTGCCAGCAGTTACAATCTAGCGGGGCGGGCAGATACGCAGTATTTT	CASSYNLAGRADTQYF	.	TRBD2	TRBV6-5	TRBJ2-3
TGTGCCAGCAGCCCATGGGGGCAGGGGCGCAATGAGCAGTTCTTC	CASSPWGQGRNEQFF	.	.	TRBV28	TRBJ2-1
TGTGCCAGCAGCTTGGGGAAAGAAAAACTGTTTTTT	CASSLGKEKLFF	once	.	TRBV7-9	TRBJ1-4
TGTGCCAGCAGCGCGCGGGGACAGTGGGGCACTGAAGCTTTCTTT	CASSARGQWGTEAFF	once	TRBD1	TRBV9	TRBJ1-1